These 18 T cell receptor beta chains originate from one sample sequenced in a study of shared clonotypes between healthy human individuals. Sequenced by immunoSEQ multiplex PCR; TCRdb stores in-frame clones only, minus some. The sample comprises about 2.4 million clones, 93% of which are singletons, and about 0.34% rests with the top ten. The source material was naive CD4+ T cells from PBMCs. Described subset: CD45RA+ positively selected. The source of these receptors is a man aged 18 to 30 in good health. Some clones in this sample may be carry-over from other donors' samples.

V and J are TRBV28 and TRBJ2-7; D is possibly TRBD1 (6 bases). Looked up from germline, CDR1 is MDHEN and CDR2 is SYDVKM. The CDR3 spans 14 residues. The V gene lost 5 bases and the J gene lost 3 bases, with 14 bases spanning the gap. The CDR3: CASSVQTGFYEQYF. The CDR3 region has the DNA TGTGCCAGCAGTGTCCAAACAGGGTTCTACGAGCAGTACTTC.

This chain links TRBV2 with TRBJ2-7, with D unresolved. V lost 6 bases to trimming and J lost 11 bases, with 17 bases between them. CDR1 SNHLY and CDR2 FYNNEI come from the germline V gene. This CDR3 has 12 residues. The chain's CDR3 is CASSPRVGAKYF. The CDR3 DNA is TGTGCCAGCAGCCCCCGGGTGGGTGCTAAGTACTTC. Combining the CDR3 with reference TRBV2 and TRBJ2-7 gives the whole variable domain EPEVTQTPSHQVTQMGQEVILRCVPISNHLYFYWYRQILGQKVEFLVSFYNNEISEKSEIFDDQFSVERPDGSNFTLKIRSTKLEDSAMYFCASSPRVGAKYFGPGTRLTVT.

CDR3 DNA sequence: TGTGCCAGCAGCCCTCCCGGGACAGGGGGCAGCAGCCCCCAGCATTTT. Protein: CASSPPGTGGSSPQHF. The chain recombines TRBV28 with TRBJ1-5; 12 positions match TRBD1. This CDR3 comprises 16 residues. Germline assignment: CDR1 MDHEN and CDR2 SYDVKM. With 6 bases clipped from V and 10 bases from J, the junction kept 13 bases outside the gene matches.

About this clone itself: This sample includes further DNA sequences coding for the same CDR3. The genes are TRBV18 and TRBJ1-4; D unclear. The CDR3 length is 12 residues. Trimming stripped 4 bases from V and 4 bases from J, with 4 bases between. Germline V gene lookup returns CDR1 KGHSH and CDR2 LQKENI. As DNA, the CDR3 is TGTGCCAGCTCACGGGGTAATGAAAAACTGTTTTTT. Its protein product is CASSRGNEKLFF.

This clone was seen a single time. A much larger clonotype is one base distant, so this may be a read error. This CDR3 is also generated by other DNA sequences in the sample. This chain joins TRBV2 and TRBJ1-5, with TRBD1 matching 9 bases. V lost 5 bases, J lost 2 bases, and 1 base stayed unmatched. This CDR3 has 14 residues. Germline V gene data show CDR1 as SNHLY and CDR2 as FYNNEI. The CDR3 DNA is TGTGCCAGCAGTCGGACAGGGGGCAATCAGCCCCAGCATTTT. Residues: CASSRTGGNQPQHF.

This sequence joins TRBV28 and TRBJ2-6; TRBD1 matches 7 bases. CDR3 length: 15 amino acids. Germline trimming cut 4 bases from V and 4 bases from J; bases unmatched to any gene: 4. The germline V gene encodes CDR1 MDHEN and CDR2 SYDVKM. CDR3 bases: TGTGCCAGCAGTTCGACAGGGTTGGGGGCCAACGTCCTGACTTTC. Translation gives CASSSTGLGANVLTF.

As concerns this clone: The sample has other DNA sequences that encode this CDR3 too. This chain joins TRBV7-9 and TRBJ2-3; D is unresolved. The germline V and J ends were trimmed by 3 bases and 2 bases, with 9 bases remaining between them. The CDR3 loop spans 14 amino acids. From germline, CDR1 is SEHNR and CDR2 FQNEAQ (reference sequence). The CDR3 region is CASSFSPATDTQYF. CDR3 DNA: TGTGCCAGCAGCTTTTCACCAGCCACAGATACGCAGTATTTT.

The V call is TRBV6-5, the J call TRBJ1-1; 7 bases are a match to TRBD1. CDR1 and CDR2 from the germline V gene are MNHEY and SVGAGI. The V segment lost 9 bases and the J segment 6 bases; nucleotides outside the gene matches: 10. CDR3 length: 13 amino acids. Written as DNA, the CDR3 is TGTGCCAGTCGGGACAGCGGATCGGCTGAAGCTTTCTTT. Translating gives CASRDSGSAEAFF.

On this clone itself: One end of the junction fails to match germline, which may point to a read error. Other DNA sequences in this specimen translate into the identical CDR3. The chain links TRBV7-3 to TRBJ2-2; no firm D call. The germline gives CDR1 SGHTA, CDR2 FQGTGA. The CDR3 extends over 12 amino acids. CDR3 nucleotide sequence: TGTGCCAGCAGCTTGAACCCCGGGGAGCTGTTTTTT. Translation gives CASSLNPGELFF.

The chain recombines TRBV21-1 with TRBJ2-1; no DNA check was done on the table's D call, TRBD2. TRBV21-1 has pseudogene status. The CDR3 is 18 residues long. This CDR3 is CASSKGGSGRGPSNEQFF. CDR3 DNA: TGTGCCAGCAGCAAAGGGGGAAGCGGGAGGGGACCAAGCAATGAGCAGTTCTTC.

V gene TRBV28 combines with J gene TRBJ2-6; TRBD1 matches 7 bases. V shed 1 base, J shed 0 bases, and the junction held 15 bases outside the gene matches. There are 21 residues in the CDR3. CDR1 is MDHEN and CDR2 is SYDVKM in the germline V gene. The CDR3 spells CASSLLIKTGTDLSGANVLTF. For the CDR3, the DNA is TGTGCCAGCAGTTTATTGATTAAGACCGGGACAGACCTCTCTGGGGCCAACGTCCTGACTTTC.

A few counts support this clone. V usage is TRBV10-1 and J usage is TRBJ1-1; no clear D gene. V was pared by 4 bases and J by 1 base, with 10 bases between. Germline values: CDR1 WNHNN, CDR2 SYGVQD (reference sequence). The CDR3 is 14 residues long. DNA of the CDR3: TGCGCCAGCAGTGCCGGGCAGCGGAACACTGAAGCTTTCTTT. It translates to CASSAGQRNTEAFF.

V is TRBV4-1 and J is TRBJ2-7; 7 bases are shared with TRBD1. The CDR3 length is 14 residues. J gave up 2 bases and V 2 bases, and 3 bases lay outside the gene matches. Looked up from germline, CDR1 is MGHRA and CDR2 is YSYEKL. The CDR3 reads CASSQRTGTYEQYF. The CDR3, as DNA: TGCGCCAGCAGCCAACGGACAGGAACCTACGAGCAGTACTTC.

This clone has just one count. CDR3 DNA: TGTGCCAGCGGGGGAGGGTGGGACAGACAAGAGACCCAGTACTTC. Its protein is CASGGGWDRQETQYF. V usage is TRBV19 and J usage is TRBJ2-5; possibly TRBD1 or TRBD2 for D (7 bases each). Germline CDR1 reads LNHDA; CDR2 reads SQIVND (reference sequence). Trimming left V 9 bases short and J 2 bases short, with 19 bases between. The CDR3 has 15 residues.

The DNA of the CDR3 is TGTGCCAGCAGTGGGGGGACAGGGACCTACAATGAGCAGTTCTTC. It is translated as CASSGGTGTYNEQFF. The chain has TRBV2 and TRBJ2-1, with 9 bases identical to TRBD1. The germline gives CDR1 SNHLY, CDR2 FYNNEI. V was clipped by 4 bases and J by 2 bases; unmatched bases: 3. CDR3 length: 15 residues.

The V and J genes are TRBV7-7 and TRBJ2-7; TRBD1 aligns across 11 bases. Germline V gene lookup returns CDR1 SSHAT and CDR2 FNYEAQ (reference sequence). The CDR3 runs to 15 residues. V shed 5 bases, J shed 3 bases, and the junction held 6 bases outside the gene matches. CDR3 nucleotides: TGTGCCAGCAGCGCCGGACAGGGGGCACTCTACGAGCAGTACTTC. Residues: CASSAGQGALYEQYF.

The chain links TRBV6-5 to TRBJ1-1; possible D gene TRBD1, 5 bases. V lost 6 bases and J lost 2, with 10 bases in between. Germline CDR1 is MNHEY and CDR2 is SVGAGI. The CDR3 consists of 13 residues. This CDR3 is CASRKTANTEAFF. CDR3 sequence (DNA): TGTGCCAGCAGGAAGACAGCCAACACTGAAGCTTTCTTT.

About this clone: Other DNA sequences in the same sample also yield this CDR3. The rearrangement uses TRBV20-1 and TRBJ2-7, with D uncertain. From germline, CDR1 is DFQATT and CDR2 SNEGSKA (reference sequence). The ends were cut back, 0 bases at V and 3 bases at J, with 3 bases in the middle. This CDR3 is 11 amino acids long. The CDR3 nucleotides are TGCAGTGCTAGAGATATCTACGAGCAGTACTTC. It is translated as CSARDIYEQYF.